Listed below are T cell receptor beta chains from one sample, sequenced in a study of beta chain features in type 1 diabetes. Assay used: immunoSEQ multiplex PCR; TCRdb lists only in-frame clones, some missing. There are 330,000 or so clones in the sample; roughly an eighth occur only once, and roughly 0.0097% lies in the top ten. The sample comprised naive CD4+ T cells from blood. These receptor sequences come from a woman aged 18-29 years with type 1 diabetes. CDR3s include the opening cysteine and the closing phenylalanine or tryptophan. Fields, in order: D gene, J gene, V gene, clone size, CDR3 protein, CDR3 DNA. D genes are given only for firm matches. Size is omitted from some rows. Given values are once, few, many or a class for expanded clones.

. | TRBJ2-7 | TRBV19 | . | CATRTASTYEQYF | TGTGCCACCCGGACAGCGTCTACCTACGAGCAGTACTTC
. | TRBJ2-1 | TRBV4-3 | . | CASSTSLGGGLNNEQFF | TGCGCCAGCAGTACTTCTCTAGGGGGGGGTTTAAACAATGAGCAGTTCTTC
. | TRBJ2-3 | TRBV5-1 | few | CASSLAVSDTQYF | TGCGCCAGCAGCTTGGCCGTTTCAGATACGCAGTATTTT
. | TRBJ1-2 | TRBV14 | few | CASSQGAVRRGYTF | TGTGCCAGCAGCCAAGGAGCTGTACGAAGAGGCTACACCTTC
. | TRBJ1-4 | TRBV7-2 | few | CASSPRQAGEKLFF | TGTGCCAGCAGCCCCCGTCAGGCAGGTGAAAAACTGTTTTTT
TRBD1 | TRBJ2-3 | TRBV2 | . | CASSVDQGASRTDTQYF | TGTGCCAGCAGTGTAGATCAGGGGGCTTCGAGGACAGATACGCAGTATTTT
TRBD1 | TRBJ2-7 | TRBV7-2 | few | CASTLNEGAPYEQYF | TGTGCCAGCACCCTGAACGAGGGGGCTCCCTACGAGCAGTACTTC
. | TRBJ2-7 | TRBV19 | . | CASSIDSPGYYEQYF | TGTGCCAGTAGTATCGACAGTCCCGGTTATTACGAGCAGTACTTC
. | TRBJ2-1 | TRBV28 | few | CASSRDFYNEQFF | TGTGCCAGTTCTCGGGACTTCTACAATGAGCAGTTCTTC
TRBD1 | TRBJ2-2 | TRBV7-2 | . | CASSFQTGGTGELFF | TGTGCCAGCAGCTTTCAGACAGGGGGGACCGGGGAGCTGTTTTTT
TRBD1 | TRBJ1-1 | TRBV4-2 | few | CASSQAEGQGAGAFF | TGTGCCAGCAGCCAAGCCGAGGGACAGGGGGCGGGAGCTTTCTTT
. | TRBJ2-7 | TRBV7-2 | few | CASSVTGTYYEQYF | TGTGCCAGCAGCGTGACCGGGACTTACTACGAGCAGTACTTC
TRBD1 | TRBJ2-2 | TRBV2 | few | CASRGQAITGELFF | TGTGCCAGCAGAGGACAGGCCATCACCGGGGAGCTGTTTTTT
. | TRBJ2-5 | TRBV7-9 | few | CASSPPGGASSTQYF | TGTGCCAGCAGCCCCCCCGGAGGGGCGTCAAGTACCCAGTACTTC
. | TRBJ1-1 | TRBV5-4 | few | CASSRRGQHTEAFF | TGTGCCAGCAGCCGACGAGGACAACACACTGAAGCTTTCTTT